The 21 T cell receptor beta chains below were found in one sample sequenced in a study of OX40 agonist ivuxolimab in advanced cancers. TCRdb's copy holds only in-frame clones and misses some; the assay was immunoSEQ multiplex PCR. The table shows tens of thousands of clones, with 83% occurring only once. Sequencing was performed on CD4+ or CD8+ T cells sorted from blood, taken in a trial of the OX40 agonist ivuxolimab. These receptors were collected from an adult with an advanced solid tumor such as melanoma, head and neck, liver or kidney cancer.

The rearrangement uses TRBV7-9 and TRBJ1-1; D might be TRBD1 (6 bases). Germline V lookup: CDR1 SEHNR, CDR2 FQNEAQ (reference sequence). Trimming removed 1 base from V and 5 bases from J, with 11 bases in between. The CDR3 contains 14 residues. CDR3 in amino acids: CASSLEGGRTEAFF. CDR3 nucleotide sequence: TGTGCCAGCAGCTTAGAAGGGGGTAGGACTGAAGCTTTCTTT.

The V and J genes are TRBV7-6 and TRBJ1-1; D might be TRBD1 (6 bases). The CDR3 sequence is 15 residues long. Per the germline V gene, CDR1 is SGHVS and CDR2 is FNYEAQ. The V gene lost 2 bases and the J gene lost 4 bases, with 14 bases spanning the gap. CDR3 sequence reads: CASSLLFSGVTEAFF. CDR3 nucleotides: TGTGCCAGCAGCTTACTGTTTTCAGGGGTCACTGAAGCTTTCTTT.

The chain is built from TRBV5-6 and TRBJ1-1; no firm D call. V lost 4 bases and J lost 6, with 7 bases in between. CDR3 length: 11 residues. The V gene's germline CDR1 is SGHDT and CDR2 YYEEEE. The CDR3 nucleotides read TGTGCCAGCAGCCGACGGTCTGAAGCTTTCTTT. It is translated as CASSRRSEAFF.

This chain joins TRBV27 and TRBJ2-7; maybe TRBD2 (5 bases). CDR1 is MNHEY and CDR2 is SMNVEV in the germline V gene (reference sequence). V was shortened by 4 bases and J by 6 bases, with 13 bases between the two germline ends. The length of the CDR3 is 13 residues. The CDR3 region has the DNA TGTGCCAGCAGTTCCCTGACCGGGATCGAGCAGTACTTC. It yields the protein CASSSLTGIEQYF.

The chain has TRBV7-9 and TRBJ2-7, with 9 bases fitting TRBD1. The CDR3 consists of 14 residues. Germline values: CDR1 SEHNR, CDR2 FQNEAQ (reference sequence). V was pared by 6 bases and J by 0 bases, with 3 bases of the junction left unmatched. The CDR3 here is CASRDRGNSYEQYF. The CDR3 DNA is TGTGCCAGCAGGGACAGGGGTAACTCCTACGAGCAGTACTTC.

This clone was detected only once. This chain links TRBV18 with TRBJ2-7; 8 bases fit TRBD1. CDR1 and CDR2 from the germline V gene are KGHSH and LQKENI. This CDR3 is 15 amino acids long. V dropped 3 bases and J dropped 0; count of bases not matched to a gene: 4. The CDR3 reads CASSPRTGSSYEQYF. CDR3 DNA sequence: TGTGCCAGCTCACCTCGGACAGGGAGCTCCTACGAGCAGTACTTC.

The chain carries TRBV30 and TRBJ2-5, with D perhaps matching TRBD1 or TRBD2 (6 bases each). In germline, CDR1 is GTSNPN, CDR2 SVGIG (reference sequence). This CDR3 is built from 12 residues. The V and J ends lost 0 bases and 5 bases respectively, with 7 bases between them. The chain's CDR3 is CAWSVGGETQYF. The DNA of the CDR3 is TGTGCCTGGAGTGTAGGGGGGGAGACCCAGTACTTC.

This rearrangement joins TRBV6-5 to TRBJ2-7, with unresolved D. Germline V gene sequence: CDR1 MNHEY, CDR2 SVGAGI. The CDR3 spans 14 residues. V shed 6 bases and J shed 2 bases, with 14 bases lying between them. The CDR3 sequence is CASSLDSFAYEQYF. The CDR3 DNA follows: TGTGCCAGCAGCCTAGACTCATTTGCCTACGAGCAGTACTTC.

This sequence joins TRBV10-3 and TRBJ2-7; D remains ambiguous. The CDR3 length is 12 residues. V shed 3 bases and J shed 4 bases, with 7 bases lying between them. Germline V CDR1 and CDR2: ENHRY, SYGVKD. DNA for the CDR3: TGTGCCATCAGTGACCACAAGTACGAGCAGTACTTC. Protein: CAISDHKYEQYF.

This clone has more than one count but fewer than ten. The gene calls are TRBV6-1 and TRBJ2-3; the match to TRBD2 covers 8 bases. The V gene's germline CDR1 is MNHNS and CDR2 SASEGT. This CDR3 contains 15 residues. Losses at the gene ends were 6 bases for V and 0 bases for J; bases not matched to a gene: 5. CDR3 DNA sequence: TGTGCCAGCAGAGTTCTAGCGGGCAGCACAGATACGCAGTATTTT. This gives the protein CASRVLAGSTDTQYF.

This clone was observed a single time. Written as DNA, the CDR3 is TGCGCCAGCAGCTTGGAAGGGGGCCGTTCCTACGAGCAGTACTTC. It is translated as CASSLEGGRSYEQYF. The chain couples TRBV5-1 to TRBJ2-5; 7 nucleotides line up with TRBD1. The DNA end is a closer match to TRBJ2-7, so the J assignment may be wrong. The germline CDR1 and CDR2 sequences are SGHRS and YFSETQ. The CDR3 is made up of 15 amino acids.

This clone has just one count. CDR3 in amino acids: CASSTRQGATGEKLFF. The CDR3 DNA reads as TGTGCCAGTAGTACCCGACAGGGTGCCACCGGTGAAAAACTGTTTTTT. The chain is built from TRBV19 and TRBJ1-4, with TRBD1 identical over 7 bases. CDR1 and CDR2 (germline): LNHDA, SQIVND (reference sequence). The CDR3 runs to 16 residues. Trimming removed 4 bases from V and 7 bases from J; junction bases left unmatched: 12.

The chain carries TRBV5-6 and TRBJ1-1; 7 bases are shared with TRBD1. Trimming removed 1 base from V and 0 bases from J; junction bases left unmatched: 9. The CDR3 loop spans 17 amino acids. Germline CDR1 is SGHDT and CDR2 is YYEEEE. CDR3 in amino acids: CASSLWATGSMNTEAFF. The DNA of the CDR3 is TGTGCCAGCAGCTTGTGGGCGACAGGGTCGATGAACACTGAAGCTTTCTTT.

This chain links TRBV19 with TRBJ1-2, with a weak D call TRBD1 (6 bases). Between the trimmed V and J ends, which lost 8 bases and 10 bases, there was a span of 23 bases. The germline CDR1 and CDR2 sequences are LNHDA and SQIVND (reference sequence). CDR3 length equals 14 residues. CDR3 residues: CASHLGTGGGPYTF. The CDR3 DNA follows: TGTGCCAGTCATTTAGGGACGGGGGGCGGACCCTACACCTTC.

The chain links TRBV28 to TRBJ2-7, with D hard to call. In germline, CDR1 is MDHEN, CDR2 SYDVKM. V lost 8 bases to trimming and J lost 2 bases, with 10 bases between them. The CDR3 consists of 12 residues. The CDR3 loop reads CASLDGTYEQYF. The CDR3 coding sequence is TGTGCCAGCCTCGACGGAACCTACGAGCAGTACTTC.

The rearrangement links TRBV7-2 to TRBJ1-6, with D unresolved. Germline loops: CDR1 SGHTA, CDR2 FQGNSA. The length of the CDR3 is 15 residues. Trimming cost V 5 bases and J 7 bases, with 15 bases left between them. The CDR3 region has the DNA TGTGCCAGCAGCCCTCGGACGGGGATCAATTCACCCCTCCACTTT. This translates into CASSPRTGINSPLHF. Full variable domain (rest looked up from reference TRBV7-2 and TRBJ1-6): GAGVSQSPSNKVTEKGKDVELRCDPISGHTALYWYRQSLGQGLEFLIYFQGNSAPDKSGLPSDRFSAERTGGSVSTLTIQRTQQEDSAVYLCASSPRTGINSPLHFGNGTRLTVT.

The chain is built from TRBV10-1 and TRBJ2-3; D possibly corresponds to TRBD2 (5 bases). V shed 4 bases and J shed 9 bases, with 20 bases lying between them. The CDR3 extends over 15 amino acids. Germline CDR1 is WNHNN and CDR2 is SYGVQD (reference sequence). In nucleotides, the CDR3 is TGCGCCAGCAGTGCTAGCACGCTCGGACCGTCAACGCAGTATTTT. It translates to CASSASTLGPSTQYF.

J is TRBJ1-3 and V is TRBV7-8, with D tentatively TRBD1 (5 bases). The length of the CDR3 is 15 residues. V lost 1 base, J lost 0 bases, and 7 bases lay in between. Germline CDR1 reads SGHVS; CDR2 reads FQNEAQ. The DNA for the CDR3 is TGTGCCAGCAGCTTAGGGGGGTTCTCTGGAAACACCATATATTTT. Protein sequence: CASSLGGFSGNTIYF.

V and J are TRBV5-6 and TRBJ2-1; D might be TRBD2 (6 bases). The CDR3 extends over 14 amino acids. Trimming cost V 4 bases and J 4 bases, with 12 bases left between them. CDR1 and CDR2 from the germline V gene are SGHDT and YYEEEE. The CDR3 bases are TGTGCCAGCAGCGTCCGGGGGACTTACAATGAGCAGTTCTTC. Translated, it gives CASSVRGTYNEQFF.

This chain links TRBV5-8 with TRBJ2-2; D possibly uses TRBD1 or TRBD2 (5 bases each). With 5 bases removed from V and 2 bases from J, the gap between germline ends came to 22 bases. This CDR3 spans 18 amino acids. Germline V lookup: CDR1 SGHTS, CDR2 YDEGEE. CDR3 nucleotides: TGTGCCAGCAGAACCCCGGGGCCTAGCTCTCTCAACACCGGGGAGCTGTTTTTT. Its translation: CASRTPGPSSLNTGELFF.

This rearrangement joins TRBV9 to TRBJ1-3; D gene ambiguous. The CDR3 has 19 residues. V was trimmed by 2 bases and J by 0 bases, leaving 21 bases between them. Germline assignment: CDR1 SGDLS and CDR2 YYNGEE. CDR3 sequence (DNA): TGTGCCAGCAGCGTGGGCGTATTGGGTAGAGTGAGCTCTGGAAACACCATATATTTT. Translation: CASSVGVLGRVSSGNTIYF.